The present entry profiles one T cell receptor beta chain with its context. Sequencing was performed with immunoSEQ multiplex PCR; in TCRdb, only in-frame clones are kept and a portion is missing. The repertoire includes roughly 70,000 clones, around nine tenths of them detected once, and about 4% sits in the top ten. This sample is drawn from a study of blood T cell repertoires in COVID-19. CDR1 and CDR2 (germline): KGHSH, LQKENI. CDR3 length: 15 residues. J lost 5 bases, V lost 6 bases, and 12 bases had no gene match. The source of this sequence is a man aged 70 or older with acute or convalescent COVID-19. This chain uses TRBV18 with TRBJ2-7, with 8 bases matching TRBD1. Source material: peripheral blood. The CDR3 sequence is CASSLQSGGGNEQYF. CDR3 DNA sequence: TGTGCCAGCTCCCTACAATCAGGGGGCGGGAACGAGCAGTACTTC.